Below, one T cell receptor beta chain is given with its context. Sequencing was performed with immunoSEQ multiplex PCR; in TCRdb, only in-frame clones are kept and a portion is missing. The table records 500,000 or so clones, approximately 86% of them present only once. What the recovered Cohort 3 donors had was two negative PCRs, clearance, or symptom resolution. These data belong to a study of blood T cell repertoires in COVID-19. In the study overall: Whether acute or convalescent, the COVID-19 samples came from the United States, Italy and Spain. T cells, B-cell-depleted T cells, or PBMCs supplied cDNA or gDNA.

The CDR3 has 15 residues. CDR1 and CDR2 (germline): MNHEY, SMNVEV (reference sequence). Trimming took off 4 bases at V and 1 base at J, with 13 bases between the two ends. V gene TRBV27 combines with J gene TRBJ1-1; D is uncertain. The receptor was derived from a woman between 18 and 30 years old who had recovered from COVID-19. The sequenced material came from PBMCs or T cells enriched from blood (not recorded which). Here the CDR3 DNA reads TGTGCCAGCAGTTCCTTAGTCCGGGGGAACACTGAAGCTTTCTTT. Protein: CASSSLVRGNTEAFF.